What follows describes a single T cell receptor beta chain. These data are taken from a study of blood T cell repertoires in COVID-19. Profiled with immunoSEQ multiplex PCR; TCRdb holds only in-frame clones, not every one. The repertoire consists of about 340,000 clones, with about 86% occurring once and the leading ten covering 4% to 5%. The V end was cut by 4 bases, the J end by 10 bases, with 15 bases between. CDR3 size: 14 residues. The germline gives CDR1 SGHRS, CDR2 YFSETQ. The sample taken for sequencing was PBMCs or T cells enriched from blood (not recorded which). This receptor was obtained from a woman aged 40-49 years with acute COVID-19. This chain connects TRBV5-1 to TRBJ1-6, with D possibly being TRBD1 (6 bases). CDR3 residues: CASSVPGERSPLHF. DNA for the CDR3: TGCGCCAGCAGCGTCCCAGGGGAGAGATCACCCCTCCACTTT.